This T cell receptor (beta chain) was identified in a study of CD8+CD57+ T cells in acquired aplastic anemia. About the research overall: Sorted CD4+ and CD8+ cells gave an average of approximately 3 ug of DNA.

Sequencing was done on patients that had shown CD8+CD57+ cell expansion by flow cytometry. All participating patients were living with severe acquired aplastic anemia. This clonotype was seen more than once but under ten times. Its matching antigen is unknown. General study points: No significant patient-versus-control difference appeared in CD8+ Simpson's diversity. There were approximately 27 CD8+ CDR3 sequences that occurred in both patients and controls.

V lost 11 bases, J lost 5 bases, and 7 bases stayed unmatched. CDR1 and CDR2 (germline): SEHNR, FQNEAQ (reference sequence). The CDR3 is 12 residues long. CDR3 and TCR beta VDJ profiling relied on genomic DNA as the template. One entry per CDR3 protein results from TCRdb running MiXCR on the reads. The sample has 75,000 to 100,000 distinct CDR3 sequences, 65% to 70% seen once. The chain links TRBV7-9 to TRBJ2-7; 9 bases map to TRBD1. Sequencing was done on a sample of sorted CD4+, CD8+, or CD8+CD57+ T cells (not recorded which) from PBMCs. The sequence derives from a human donor with aplastic anemia. DNA for the CDR3: TGTGCCTTGGGGACAGGGACGGACGAGCAGTACTTC. It is translated as CALGTGTDEQYF.